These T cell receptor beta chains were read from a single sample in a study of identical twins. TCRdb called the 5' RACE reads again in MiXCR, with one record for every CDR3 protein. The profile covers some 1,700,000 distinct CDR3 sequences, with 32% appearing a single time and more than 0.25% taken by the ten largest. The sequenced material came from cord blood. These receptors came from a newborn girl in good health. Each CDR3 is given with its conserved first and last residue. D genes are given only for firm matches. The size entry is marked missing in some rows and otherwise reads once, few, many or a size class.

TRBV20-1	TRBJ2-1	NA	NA	TGCAGTGCGCACCCCCGGACCTCCTACAATGAGCAGTTCTTC	CSAHPRTSYNEQFF
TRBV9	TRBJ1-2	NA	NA	TGTGCCAGCAGCGTGTCCACAGGGAGCCCTTACTATGGCTACACCTTC	CASSVSTGSPYYGYTF
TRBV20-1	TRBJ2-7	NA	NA	TGCAGTGCTGGGGGGCCCTCCTACAATGAGCAGTACTTC	CSAGGPSYNEQYF
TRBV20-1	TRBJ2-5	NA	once	TGCAGTGCTAGAGATAGGGGGGGTGGGTACATTCGGTACTTC	CSARDRGGGYIRYF
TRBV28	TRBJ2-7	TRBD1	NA	TGTGCCAGCAGAGAGACAGGGAACGAGCAGTACTTC	CASRETGNEQYF
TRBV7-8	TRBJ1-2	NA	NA	TGTGCCAGCAGCTTAGATGAGGAAAGCTATGGCTACACCTTC	CASSLDEESYGYTF
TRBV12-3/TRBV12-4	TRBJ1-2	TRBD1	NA	TGTGCCAGCAGTAGGACAGGGAAAAACTATGGCTACACCTTC	CASSRTGKNYGYTF
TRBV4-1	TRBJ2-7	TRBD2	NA	TGCGCCTCAAGGAGGGGACTAGCGGACAATGAGCAGTACTTC	CASRRGLADNEQYF
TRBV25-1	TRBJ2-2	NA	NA	TGTGCCAGCCCGAGAAAGGGGGCCGGGGAGCTGTTTTTT	CASPRKGAGELFF
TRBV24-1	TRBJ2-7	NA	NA	TGTGCCACCAGTGATCAGTCCTACGAGCAGTACTTC	CATSDQSYEQYF
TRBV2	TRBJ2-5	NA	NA	TGTGCCAGCAAAAAACAGGCACTACCACCGGAGACCCAGTACTTC	CASKKQALPPETQYF
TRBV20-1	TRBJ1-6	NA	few	TGCAGTGCTACCCGTAGATCACCCCTCCACTTT	CSATRRSPLHF
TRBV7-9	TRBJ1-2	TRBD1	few	TGTGCCAGCAGCTTCCCCCACCGGGACAGCTATGGCTACACCTTC	CASSFPHRDSYGYTF
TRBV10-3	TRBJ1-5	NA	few	TGTGCCATCAGTAATTTCATCTCTCAGGGGACTCAGCCCCAGCATTTT	CAISNFISQGTQPQHF
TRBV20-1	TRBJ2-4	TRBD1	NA	TGCAGTGCTAGAGAACAGGGGCCGATAGCCAAAAACATTCAGTACTTC	CSAREQGPIAKNIQYF
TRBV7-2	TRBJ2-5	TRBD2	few	TGTGCCAGCAGCTTATCGGGACTAGCCAAAGTAGGAGAGACCCAGTACTTC	CASSLSGLAKVGETQYF
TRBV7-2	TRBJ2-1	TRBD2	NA	TGTGCTGGCATCGAAAGCGGGGCAACTTACAATGAGCAGTTCTTC	CAGIESGATYNEQFF